This entry features one T cell receptor beta chain sequence. The sample comes from a study of T cell changes during pregnancy in multiple sclerosis. Clones were sequenced by immunoSEQ multiplex PCR, and TCRdb holds only the in-frame ones, with some missing. The table records 95,000 to 100,000 clones, just over 90% of them present only once. The source is a female donor in good health, enrolled as a control in a pregnancy study. The specimen was peripheral blood, collected after pregnancy.

The CDR3 protein is CAISGGLAGDPYEQYF. The CDR3 DNA follows: TGTGCCATCAGCGGGGGACTAGCGGGGGACCCCTACGAGCAGTACTTC. The chain links TRBV10-3 to TRBJ2-7; the match to TRBD2 covers 14 bases. V lost 6 bases and J lost 2; bases outside the gene matches: 6. This CDR3 comprises 16 residues. Germline V gene sequence: CDR1 ENHRY, CDR2 SYGVKD.